There are a few counts of the clone carrying this TCR beta chain. Antigen: not known. The source of the sample is a study of OX40 agonist ivuxolimab in advanced cancers. General observations from the study: Circulating CD4+ and CD8+ T cells showed clonal expansion by week 6 at 0.1 to 3.0 mg/kg.

The CDR3 contains 14 residues. Deletions cut 1 base from V and 2 bases from J, with 8 bases between. CDR1 and CDR2 from the germline V gene are SGHAT and FQNNGV. Using immunoSEQ multiplex PCR, the repertoire was profiled, and TCRdb retains in-frame clones only, with some absent. The profile shows around 50,000 clones, around nine tenths of them singletons. The starting material was CD4+ or CD8+ T cells sorted from blood, obtained in a trial of the OX40 agonist ivuxolimab. The sequence derives from an adult with an advanced solid tumor such as melanoma, head and neck, liver or kidney cancer. The V call is TRBV11-2, the J call TRBJ1-1; D unresolved. The CDR3: CASSLVAGNTEAFF. As DNA, the CDR3 is TGTGCCAGCAGCTTAGTTGCAGGTAACACTGAAGCTTTCTTT. Full variable domain (outside the CDR3, taken from reference TRBV11-2 and TRBJ1-1): EAGVAQSPRYKIIEKRQSVAFWCNPISGHATLYWYQQILGQGPKLLIQFQNNGVVDDSQLPKDRFSAERLKGVDSTLKIQPAKLEDSAVYLCASSLVAGNTEAFFGQGTRLTVV.